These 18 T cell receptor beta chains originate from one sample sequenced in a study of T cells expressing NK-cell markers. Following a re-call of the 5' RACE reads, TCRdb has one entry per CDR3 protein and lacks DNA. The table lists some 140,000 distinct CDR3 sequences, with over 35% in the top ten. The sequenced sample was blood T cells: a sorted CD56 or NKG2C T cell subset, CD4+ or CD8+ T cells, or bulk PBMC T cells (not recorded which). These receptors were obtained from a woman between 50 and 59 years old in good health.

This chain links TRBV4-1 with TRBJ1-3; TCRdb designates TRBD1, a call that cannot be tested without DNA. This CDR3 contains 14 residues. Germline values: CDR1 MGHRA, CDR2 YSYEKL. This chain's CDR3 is CASSQGTVGNTIYF.

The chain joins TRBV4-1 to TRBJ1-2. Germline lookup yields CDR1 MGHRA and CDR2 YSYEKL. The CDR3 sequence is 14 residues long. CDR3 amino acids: CASSPQGSEYGYTF.

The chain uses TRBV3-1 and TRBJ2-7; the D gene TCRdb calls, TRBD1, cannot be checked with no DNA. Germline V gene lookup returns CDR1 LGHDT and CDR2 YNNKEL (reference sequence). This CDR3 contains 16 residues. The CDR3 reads CASSQDEGQRPYEQYF.

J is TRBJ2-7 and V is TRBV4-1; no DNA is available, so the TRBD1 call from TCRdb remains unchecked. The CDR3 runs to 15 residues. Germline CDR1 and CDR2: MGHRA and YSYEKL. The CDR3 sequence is CASSQDRGLVYEQYF.

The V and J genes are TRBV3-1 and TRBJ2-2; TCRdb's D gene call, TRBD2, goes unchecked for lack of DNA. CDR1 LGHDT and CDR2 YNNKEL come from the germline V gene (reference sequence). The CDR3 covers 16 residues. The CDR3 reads CASSNSGRAGVGELFF.

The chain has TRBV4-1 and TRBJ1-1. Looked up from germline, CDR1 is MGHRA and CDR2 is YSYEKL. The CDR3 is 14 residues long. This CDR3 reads CASSQSPENTEAFF.

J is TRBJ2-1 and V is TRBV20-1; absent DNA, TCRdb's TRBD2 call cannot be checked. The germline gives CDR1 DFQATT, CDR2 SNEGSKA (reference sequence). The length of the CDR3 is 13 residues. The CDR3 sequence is CSAPPTSGTEQFF.

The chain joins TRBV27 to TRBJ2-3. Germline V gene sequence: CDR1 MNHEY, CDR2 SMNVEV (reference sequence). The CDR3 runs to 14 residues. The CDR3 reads CASSLSDSTDTQYF.

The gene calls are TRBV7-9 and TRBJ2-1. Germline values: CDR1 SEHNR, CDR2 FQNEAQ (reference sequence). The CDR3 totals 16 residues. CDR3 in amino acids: CASSLVLGIWDNEQFF.

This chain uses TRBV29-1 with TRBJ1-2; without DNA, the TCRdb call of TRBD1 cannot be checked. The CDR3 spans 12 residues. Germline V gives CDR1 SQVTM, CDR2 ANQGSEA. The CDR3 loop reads CSVERGFYGYTF.

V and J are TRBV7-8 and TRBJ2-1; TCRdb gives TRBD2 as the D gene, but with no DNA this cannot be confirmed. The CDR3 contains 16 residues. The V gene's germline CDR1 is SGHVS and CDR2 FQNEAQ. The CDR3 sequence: CASSFTLAGEFNEQFF.

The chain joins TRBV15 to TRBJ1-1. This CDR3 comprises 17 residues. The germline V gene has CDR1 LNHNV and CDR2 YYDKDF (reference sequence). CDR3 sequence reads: CATSPQNSNSLNPEAFF.

CDR3 loop: CASTIRGGGYSYEQYF. The chain employs TRBV13 and TRBJ2-7; TCRdb's D gene call, TRBD1, goes unchecked for lack of DNA. The CDR3 has 16 amino acids. Per germline, CDR1 PRHDT and CDR2 FYEKMQ (reference sequence). Together with reference TRBV13 and TRBJ2-7, the CDR3 gives the full variable domain: AAGVIQSPRHLIKEKRETATLKCYPIPRHDTVYWYQQGPGQDPQFLISFYEKMQSDKGSIPDRFSAQQFSDYHSELNMSSLELGDSALYFCASTIRGGGYSYEQYFGPGTRLTVT.

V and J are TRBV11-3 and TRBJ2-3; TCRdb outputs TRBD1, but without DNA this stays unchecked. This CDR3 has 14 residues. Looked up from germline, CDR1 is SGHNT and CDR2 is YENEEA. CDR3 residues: CASSSRTSTDTQYF.

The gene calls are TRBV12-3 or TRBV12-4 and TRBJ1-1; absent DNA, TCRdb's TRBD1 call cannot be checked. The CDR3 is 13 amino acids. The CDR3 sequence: CASRIAPGTEAFF.

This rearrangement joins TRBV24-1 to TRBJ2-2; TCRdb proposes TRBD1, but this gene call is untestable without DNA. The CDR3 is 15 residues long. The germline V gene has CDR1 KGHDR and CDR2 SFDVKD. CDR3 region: CATSDYRTNTGELFF.

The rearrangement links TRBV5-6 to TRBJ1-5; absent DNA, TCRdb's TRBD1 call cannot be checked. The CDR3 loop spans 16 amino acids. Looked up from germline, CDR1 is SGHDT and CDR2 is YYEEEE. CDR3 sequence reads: CASSSAQGQGNQPQHF.

The CDR3 sequence is CASRIFDIGGTDTQYF. The chain has TRBV27 and TRBJ2-3; the TRBD1 assignment by TCRdb is unverifiable without DNA. CDR1 and CDR2 (germline): MNHEY, SMNVEV (reference sequence). CDR3 length: 16 amino acids.